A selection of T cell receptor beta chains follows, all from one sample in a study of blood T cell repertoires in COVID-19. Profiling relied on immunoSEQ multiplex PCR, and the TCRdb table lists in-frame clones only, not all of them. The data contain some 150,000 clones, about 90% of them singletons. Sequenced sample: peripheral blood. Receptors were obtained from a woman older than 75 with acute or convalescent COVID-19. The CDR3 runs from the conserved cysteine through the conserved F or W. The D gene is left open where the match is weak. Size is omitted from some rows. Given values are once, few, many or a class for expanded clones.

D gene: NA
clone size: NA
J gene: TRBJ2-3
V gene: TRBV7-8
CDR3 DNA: TGTGCCAGCAGCTTAGATGTTCCGGGGGGCGGGGTATCTAGCACAGATACGCAGTATTTT
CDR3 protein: CASSLDVPGGGVSSTDTQYF

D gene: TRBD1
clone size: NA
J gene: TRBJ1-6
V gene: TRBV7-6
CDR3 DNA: TGTGCCAGCAGCTTAGAAGAGGGGGCATGGTCACCCCTCCACTTT
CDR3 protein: CASSLEEGAWSPLHF

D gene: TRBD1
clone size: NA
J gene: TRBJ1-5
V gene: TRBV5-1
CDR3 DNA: TGCGCCAGCAGCTTGGACGGACAGGGTAATCAGCCCCAGCATTTT
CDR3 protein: CASSLDGQGNQPQHF

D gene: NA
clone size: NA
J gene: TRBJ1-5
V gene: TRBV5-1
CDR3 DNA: TGCGCCAGCAGCTTGTTAGGGCAGGGCGATCAGCCCCAGCATTTT
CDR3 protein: CASSLLGQGDQPQHF

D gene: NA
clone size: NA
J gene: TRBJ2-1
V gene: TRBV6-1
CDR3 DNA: TGTGCCAGCAGTGAAGTAGGCGGGGCCTACAATGAGCAGTTCTTC
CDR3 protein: CASSEVGGAYNEQFF

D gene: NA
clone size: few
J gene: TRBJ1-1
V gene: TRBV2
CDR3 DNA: TGTGCCAGCACGCGATGGAACACTGAAGCTTTCTTT
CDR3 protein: CASTRWNTEAFF

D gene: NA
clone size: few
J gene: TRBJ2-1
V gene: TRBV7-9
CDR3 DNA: TGTGCCAGCAGCTTTGAGTCCCGTGCACCCTACAATGAGCAGTTCTTC
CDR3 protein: CASSFESRAPYNEQFF

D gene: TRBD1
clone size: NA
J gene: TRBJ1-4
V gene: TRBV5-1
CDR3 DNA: TGCGCCAGCAGCTTGTTAGGGACAGAAAATGAAAAACTGTTTTTT
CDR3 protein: CASSLLGTENEKLFF

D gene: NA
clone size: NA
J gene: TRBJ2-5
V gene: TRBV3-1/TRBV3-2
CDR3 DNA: TGTGCCAGCAGCCAACGGACAGCGACCAAAGAGACCCAGTACTTC
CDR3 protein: CASSQRTATKETQYF

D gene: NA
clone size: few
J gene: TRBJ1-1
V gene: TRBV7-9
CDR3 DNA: TGTGCCAGCAGCTTGGGCAGGGCGATTATTACTGAAGCTTTCTTT
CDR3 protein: CASSLGRAIITEAFF

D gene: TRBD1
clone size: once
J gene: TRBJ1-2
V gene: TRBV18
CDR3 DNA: TGTGCCAGCTCACCAACGACAGGGGAATATGGCTACACCTTC
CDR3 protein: CASSPTTGEYGYTF

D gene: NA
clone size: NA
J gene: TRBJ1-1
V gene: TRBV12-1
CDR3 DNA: TGTGCCAGCAGCTTCCGGACAGCGATTGAAGCTTTCTTT
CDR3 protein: CASSFRTAIEAFF

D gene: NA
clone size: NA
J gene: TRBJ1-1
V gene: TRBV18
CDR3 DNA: TGTGCCAGCTCACCCGGAGCCGGTAGAGGCATGAACACTGAAGCTTTCTTT
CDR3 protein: CASSPGAGRGMNTEAFF

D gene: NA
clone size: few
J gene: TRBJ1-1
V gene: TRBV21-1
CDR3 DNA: TGTGCCAGCAGCCCGGACAGGGTGAAGATTAATGAAGCTTTCTTT
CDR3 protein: CASSPDRVKINEAFF

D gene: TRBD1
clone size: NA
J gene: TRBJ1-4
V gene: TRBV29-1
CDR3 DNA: TGCAGTGGGGGGACAGCCCGAGGGGGTGAAAAACTGTTTTTT
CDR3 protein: CSGGTARGGEKLFF

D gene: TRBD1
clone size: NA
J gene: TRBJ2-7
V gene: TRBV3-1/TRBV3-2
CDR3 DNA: TGTGCCAGCAGCCCTACCCCAGGGGGTGTCTACGAGCAGTACTTC
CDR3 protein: CASSPTPGGVYEQYF

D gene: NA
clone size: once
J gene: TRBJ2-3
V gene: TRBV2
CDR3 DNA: TGTGCCAGCAGCTCCTTGTGGCGGACTAGCACAGATACGCAGTATTTT
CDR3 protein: CASSSLWRTSTDTQYF

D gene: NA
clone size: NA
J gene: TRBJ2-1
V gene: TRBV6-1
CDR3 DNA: TGTGCCAGCAGTGAAGGAAGACAAATAAGGCAGTTCTTC
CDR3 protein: CASSEGRQIRQFF

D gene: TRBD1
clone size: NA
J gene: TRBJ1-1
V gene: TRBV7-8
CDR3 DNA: TGTGCCAGCGGGTCGACAGGGCTGAGCACTGAAGCTTTCTTT
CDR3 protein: CASGSTGLSTEAFF

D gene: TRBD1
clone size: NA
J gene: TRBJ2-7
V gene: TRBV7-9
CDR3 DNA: TGTGCCAGCAGTCCCCCGAACCGGGACAGGGTGTACGAGCAGTACTTC
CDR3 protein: CASSPPNRDRVYEQYF

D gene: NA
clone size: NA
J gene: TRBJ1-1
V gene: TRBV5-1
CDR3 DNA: TGCGCCAGCAGCTTGGAGGGGCCCGGAGCTTTCTTT
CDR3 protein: CASSLEGPGAFF

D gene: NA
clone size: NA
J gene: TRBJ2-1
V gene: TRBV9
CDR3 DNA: TGTGCCAGCAGCGCAACAGGATCCCATGAGCAGTTCTTC
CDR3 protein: CASSATGSHEQFF

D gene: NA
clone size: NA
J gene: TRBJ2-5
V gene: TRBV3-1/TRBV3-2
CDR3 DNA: TGTGCCAGCAGCCATGCGACTACCGTAGGGACCCAGTACTTC
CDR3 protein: CASSHATTVGTQYF

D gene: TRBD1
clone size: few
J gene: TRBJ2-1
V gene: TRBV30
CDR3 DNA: TGTGCCTGGAGCACACAGGGGTTCTACAATGAGCAGTTCTTC
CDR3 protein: CAWSTQGFYNEQFF

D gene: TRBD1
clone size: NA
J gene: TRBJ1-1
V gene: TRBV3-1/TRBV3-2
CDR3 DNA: TGTGCCAGCAGCCCGACAGGGGAACCTGAAGCTTTCTTT
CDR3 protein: CASSPTGEPEAFF

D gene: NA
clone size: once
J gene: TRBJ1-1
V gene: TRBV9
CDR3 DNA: TGTGCCAGCAGCGCCAGGGGACACACTGAAGCTTTCTTT
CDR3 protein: CASSARGHTEAFF

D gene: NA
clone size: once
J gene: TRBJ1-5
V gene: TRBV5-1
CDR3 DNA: TGCGCCAGCAGCTCGGTCCCAGGGAATCAGCCCCAGCATTTT
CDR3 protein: CASSSVPGNQPQHF

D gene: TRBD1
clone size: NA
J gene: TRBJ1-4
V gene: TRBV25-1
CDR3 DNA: TGTGCCAGCAGTGAATTTCGCGACAGGGCCGATGAAAAACTGTTTTTT
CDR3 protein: CASSEFRDRADEKLFF

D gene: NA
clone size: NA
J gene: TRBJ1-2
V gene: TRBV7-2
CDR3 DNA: TGTGCCAGCAGCTTAGCCCTCTTTAGCTATGGCTACACCTTC
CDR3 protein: CASSLALFSYGYTF

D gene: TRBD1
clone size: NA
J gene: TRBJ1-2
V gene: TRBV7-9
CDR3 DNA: TGTGCCAGCAGCCGGGGACAGGGCCATGGCTACACCTTC
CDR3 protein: CASSRGQGHGYTF

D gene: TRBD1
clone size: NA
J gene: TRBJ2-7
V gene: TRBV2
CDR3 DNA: TGTGCCAGCAGGGACAGGGGCGACGAGCAGTACTTC
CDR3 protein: CASRDRGDEQYF

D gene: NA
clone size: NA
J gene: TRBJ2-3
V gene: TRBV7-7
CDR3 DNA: TGTGCTAGCAGCTTGGGCCAGATTAACACAGATACGCAGTATTTT
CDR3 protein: CASSLGQINTDTQYF

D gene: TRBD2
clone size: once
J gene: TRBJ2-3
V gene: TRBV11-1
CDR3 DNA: TGTGCCAGCAGCCCCACCCCTAGCGGGTCCGTAGATACGCAGTATTTT
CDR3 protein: CASSPTPSGSVDTQYF

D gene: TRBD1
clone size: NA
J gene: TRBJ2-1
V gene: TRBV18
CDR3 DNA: TGTGCCAGCTCACCACCCGGGACAGGGTTGGAGCAGTTCTTC
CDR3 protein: CASSPPGTGLEQFF

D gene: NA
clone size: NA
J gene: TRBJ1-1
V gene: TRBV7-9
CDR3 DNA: TGTGCCAGCAGCCTTATGGGGCCTGAAGCTTTCTTT
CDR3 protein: CASSLMGPEAFF

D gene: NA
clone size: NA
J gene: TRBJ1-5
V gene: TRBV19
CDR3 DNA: TGTGCCAGTAGTATCAAACAGGGCCGGGGCAATCAGCCCCAGCATTTT
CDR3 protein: CASSIKQGRGNQPQHF

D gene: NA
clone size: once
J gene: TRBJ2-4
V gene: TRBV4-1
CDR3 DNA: TGCGCCAGCAGCCAAGATCAGACAGGAAGGACACTAAACATTCAGTACTTC
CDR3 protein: CASSQDQTGRTLNIQYF

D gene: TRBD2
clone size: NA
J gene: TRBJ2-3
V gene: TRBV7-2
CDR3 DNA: TGTGCCAGCAGCTCACGACTAGCGGGGGGGAGCACAGATACGCAGTATTTT
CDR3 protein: CASSSRLAGGSTDTQYF

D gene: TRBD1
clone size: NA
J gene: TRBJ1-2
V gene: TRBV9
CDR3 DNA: TGTGCCAGCAGCGTAGCCCGGGACAGGGGAGGGACAAACTATGGCTACACCTTC
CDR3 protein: CASSVARDRGGTNYGYTF

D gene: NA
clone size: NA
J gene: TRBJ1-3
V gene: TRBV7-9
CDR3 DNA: TGTGCCGGCGCCGAGTTGCGGTATAGCTCCGGAAACACCATATATTTT
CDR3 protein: CAGAELRYSSGNTIYF

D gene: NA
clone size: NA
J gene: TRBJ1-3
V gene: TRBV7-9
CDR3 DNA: TGTGCCAGCAGCTTAGGTTCCAGGCCTGGAAACACCATATATTTT
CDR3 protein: CASSLGSRPGNTIYF

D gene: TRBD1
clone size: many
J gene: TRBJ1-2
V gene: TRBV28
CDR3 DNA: TGTGCCAGCAGGTCGACAGGGTTTGAACCGCACTATGGCTACACCTTC
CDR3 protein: CASRSTGFEPHYGYTF

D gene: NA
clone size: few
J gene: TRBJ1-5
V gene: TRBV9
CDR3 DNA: TGTGCCAGCAGCCCCCGTGGGGGGGAGCCCCAGCATTTT
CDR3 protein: CASSPRGGEPQHF

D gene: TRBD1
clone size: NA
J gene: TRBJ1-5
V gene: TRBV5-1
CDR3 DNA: TGCGCCAGCAGCGAGACAGGGCATCAGCCCCAGCATTTT
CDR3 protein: CASSETGHQPQHF

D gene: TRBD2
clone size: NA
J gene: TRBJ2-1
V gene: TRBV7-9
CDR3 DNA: TGTGCCAGCAGCCCCGGGGCTAGCGGGTTTTACAATGAGCAGTTCTTC
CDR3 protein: CASSPGASGFYNEQFF

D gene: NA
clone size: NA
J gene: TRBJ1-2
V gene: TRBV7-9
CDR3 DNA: TGTGCCAGCAGCTTAGTGGCAGGCTATGGCTACACCTTC
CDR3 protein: CASSLVAGYGYTF

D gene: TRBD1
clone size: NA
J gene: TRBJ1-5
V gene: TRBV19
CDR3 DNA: TGTGCCAGTAGCCTCGACAGGGGAGGAAATCAGCCCCAGCATTTT
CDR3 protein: CASSLDRGGNQPQHF

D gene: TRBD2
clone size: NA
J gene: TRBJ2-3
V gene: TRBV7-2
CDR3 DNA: TGTGCCAGCAGCTACCAGCGGGGGGGCGGGGATACGCAGTATTTT
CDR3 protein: CASSYQRGGGDTQYF

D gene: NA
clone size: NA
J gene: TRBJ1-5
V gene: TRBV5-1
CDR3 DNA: TGCGCCAGCAGCTTGGGGCAGAATCAGCCCCAGCATTTT
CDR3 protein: CASSLGQNQPQHF

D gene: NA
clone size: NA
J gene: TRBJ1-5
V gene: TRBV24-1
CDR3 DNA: TGTGCCACCAGTGACACCTCAGGACCCCAGCATTTT
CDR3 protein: CATSDTSGPQHF